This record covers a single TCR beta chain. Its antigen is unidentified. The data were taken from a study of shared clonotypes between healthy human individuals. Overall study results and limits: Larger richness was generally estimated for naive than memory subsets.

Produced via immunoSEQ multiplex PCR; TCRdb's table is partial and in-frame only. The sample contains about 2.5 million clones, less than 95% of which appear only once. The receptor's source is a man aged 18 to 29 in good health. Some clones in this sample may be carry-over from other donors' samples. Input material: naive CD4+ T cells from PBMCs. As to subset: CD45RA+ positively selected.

The CDR3 DNA reads as TGTGCCAGCAGTTGGGGGCCAGAAAGCACAGATACGCAGTATTTT. Translating gives CASSWGPESTDTQYF. The chain employs TRBV6-1 and TRBJ2-3; D perhaps matches TRBD1 (6 bases). CDR1 and CDR2 (germline): MNHNS, SASEGT. The CDR3 is made up of 15 amino acids. V was cut by 5 bases and J by 0 bases, with 12 bases left in between.